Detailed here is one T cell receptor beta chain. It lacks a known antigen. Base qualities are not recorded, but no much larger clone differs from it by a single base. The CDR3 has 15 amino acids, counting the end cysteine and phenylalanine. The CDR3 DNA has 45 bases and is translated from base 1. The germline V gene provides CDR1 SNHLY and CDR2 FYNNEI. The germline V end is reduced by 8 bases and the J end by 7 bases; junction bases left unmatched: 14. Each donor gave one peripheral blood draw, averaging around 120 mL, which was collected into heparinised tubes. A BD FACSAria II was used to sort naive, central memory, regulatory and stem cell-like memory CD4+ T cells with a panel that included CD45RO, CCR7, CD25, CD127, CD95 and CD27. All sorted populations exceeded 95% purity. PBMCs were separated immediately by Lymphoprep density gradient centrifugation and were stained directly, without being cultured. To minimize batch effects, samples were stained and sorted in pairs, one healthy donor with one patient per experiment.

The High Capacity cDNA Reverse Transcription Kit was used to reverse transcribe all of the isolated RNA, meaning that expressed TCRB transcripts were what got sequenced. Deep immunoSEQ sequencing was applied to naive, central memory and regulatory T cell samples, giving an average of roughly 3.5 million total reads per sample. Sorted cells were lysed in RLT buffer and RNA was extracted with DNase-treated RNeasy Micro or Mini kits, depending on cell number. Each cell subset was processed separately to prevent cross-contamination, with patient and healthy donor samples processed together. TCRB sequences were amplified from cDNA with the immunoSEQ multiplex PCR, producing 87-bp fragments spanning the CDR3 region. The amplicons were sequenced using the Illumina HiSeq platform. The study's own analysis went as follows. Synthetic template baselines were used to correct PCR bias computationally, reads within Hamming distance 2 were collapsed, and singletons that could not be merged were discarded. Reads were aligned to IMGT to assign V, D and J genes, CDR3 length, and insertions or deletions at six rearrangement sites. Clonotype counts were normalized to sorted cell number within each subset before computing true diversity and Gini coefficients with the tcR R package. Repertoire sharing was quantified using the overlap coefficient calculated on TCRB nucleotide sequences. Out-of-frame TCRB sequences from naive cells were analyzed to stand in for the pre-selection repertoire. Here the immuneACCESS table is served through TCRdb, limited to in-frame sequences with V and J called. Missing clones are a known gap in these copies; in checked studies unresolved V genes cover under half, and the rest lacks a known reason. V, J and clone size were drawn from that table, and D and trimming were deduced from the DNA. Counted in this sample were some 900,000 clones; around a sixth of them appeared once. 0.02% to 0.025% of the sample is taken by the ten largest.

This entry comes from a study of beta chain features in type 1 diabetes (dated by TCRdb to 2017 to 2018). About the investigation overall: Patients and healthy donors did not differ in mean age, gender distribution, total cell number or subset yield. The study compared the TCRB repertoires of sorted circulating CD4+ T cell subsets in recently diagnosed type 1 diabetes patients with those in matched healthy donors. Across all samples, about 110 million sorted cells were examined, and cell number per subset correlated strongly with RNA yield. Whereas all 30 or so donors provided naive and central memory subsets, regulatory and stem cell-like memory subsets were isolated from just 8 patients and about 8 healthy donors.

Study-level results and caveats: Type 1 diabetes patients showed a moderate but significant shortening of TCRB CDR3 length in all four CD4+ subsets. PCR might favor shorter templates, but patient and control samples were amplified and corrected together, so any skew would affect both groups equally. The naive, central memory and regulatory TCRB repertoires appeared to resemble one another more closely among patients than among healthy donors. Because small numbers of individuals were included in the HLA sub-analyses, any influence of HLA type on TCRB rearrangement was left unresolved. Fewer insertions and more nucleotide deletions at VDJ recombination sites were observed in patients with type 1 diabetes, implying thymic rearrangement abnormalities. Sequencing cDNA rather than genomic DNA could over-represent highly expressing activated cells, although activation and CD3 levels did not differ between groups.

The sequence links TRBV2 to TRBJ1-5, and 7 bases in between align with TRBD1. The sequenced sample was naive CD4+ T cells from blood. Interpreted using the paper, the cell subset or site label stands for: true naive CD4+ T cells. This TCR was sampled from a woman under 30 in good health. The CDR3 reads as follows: CASGLGGRGEQPQHF. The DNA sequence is TGTGCCAGCGGACTAGGGGGCAGGGGAGAACAGCCCCAGCATTTT.